The following is a TCR beta chain sequence with its context. This record comes from a study of blood T cell repertoires in COVID-19. The CDR3 is 19 residues long. From germline, CDR1 is SGHTA and CDR2 FQGTGA. V dropped 2 bases and J dropped 0; count of bases not matched to a gene: 11. TCRdb's copy holds only in-frame clones and misses some; the assay was immunoSEQ multiplex PCR. The data hold about 35,000 clones, with more than 80% observed a single time. The TCR was taken from a man aged 55 to 69 in a cohort sampled during active COVID-19. Source material: peripheral blood. The V and J genes are TRBV7-3 and TRBJ2-3, with 10 bases lining up with TRBD2. The CDR3 reads CASSLSSGRGVTSTDTQYF. Here the CDR3 DNA reads TGTGCCAGCAGCTTATCTAGCGGGAGAGGGGTTACTAGCACAGATACGCAGTATTTT. The entire variable domain, with the rest obtained from reference TRBV7-3 and TRBJ2-3, is as follows: GAGVSQTPSNKVTEKGKYVELRCDPISGHTALYWYRQSLGQGPEFLIYFQGTGAADDSGLPNDRFFAVRPEGSVSTLKIQRTERGDSAVYLCASSLSSGRGVTSTDTQYFGPGTRLTVL.